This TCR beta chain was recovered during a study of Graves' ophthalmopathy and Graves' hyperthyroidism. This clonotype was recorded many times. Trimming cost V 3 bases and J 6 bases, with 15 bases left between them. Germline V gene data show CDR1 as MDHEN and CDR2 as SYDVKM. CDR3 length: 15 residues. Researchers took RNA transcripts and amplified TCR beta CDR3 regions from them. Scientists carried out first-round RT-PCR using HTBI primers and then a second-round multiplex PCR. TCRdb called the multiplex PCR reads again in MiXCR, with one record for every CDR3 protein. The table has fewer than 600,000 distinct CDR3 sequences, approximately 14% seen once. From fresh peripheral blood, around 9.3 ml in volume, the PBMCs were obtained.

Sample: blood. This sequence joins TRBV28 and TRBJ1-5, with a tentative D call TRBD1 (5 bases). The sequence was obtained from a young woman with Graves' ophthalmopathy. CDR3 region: CASSFGGRLGQPQHF. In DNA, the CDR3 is TGTGCCAGCAGTTTCGGGGGAAGGTTGGGTCAGCCCCAGCATTTT.